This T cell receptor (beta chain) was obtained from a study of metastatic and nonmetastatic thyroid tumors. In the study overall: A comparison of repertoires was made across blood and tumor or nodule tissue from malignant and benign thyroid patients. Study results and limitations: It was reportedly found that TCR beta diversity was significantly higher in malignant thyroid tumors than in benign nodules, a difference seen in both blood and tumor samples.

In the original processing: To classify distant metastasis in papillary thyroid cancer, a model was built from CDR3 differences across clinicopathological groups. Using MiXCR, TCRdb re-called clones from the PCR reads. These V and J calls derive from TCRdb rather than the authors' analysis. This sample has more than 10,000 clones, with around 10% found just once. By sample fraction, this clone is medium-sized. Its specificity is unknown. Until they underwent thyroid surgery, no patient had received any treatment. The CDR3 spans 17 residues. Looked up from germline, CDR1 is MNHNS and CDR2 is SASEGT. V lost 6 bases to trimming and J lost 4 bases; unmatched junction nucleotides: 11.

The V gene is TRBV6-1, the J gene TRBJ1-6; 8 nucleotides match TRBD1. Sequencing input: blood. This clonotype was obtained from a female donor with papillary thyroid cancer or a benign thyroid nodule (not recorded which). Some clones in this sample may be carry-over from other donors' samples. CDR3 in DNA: TGTGCCAGCAGAGACGGACAGGGTCGGTTTTATAATTCACCCCTCCACTTT. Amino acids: CASRDGQGRFYNSPLHF.